This paragraph reports one T cell receptor (beta chain). Using its own MiXCR run on the RT-PCR reads, TCRdb lists one record per CDR3 protein. This sample has about 160,000 distinct CDR3 sequences, with about a third found just once. This sample was included in a study of patients and donors after allogeneic stem cell transplantation. Germline CDR1 is SGHAT and CDR2 is FQNNGV. V gave up 2 bases and J gave up 15 bases, with 11 bases separating them. The CDR3 is made up of 11 amino acids. Sequenced sample: blood, either unsorted or a sorted T cell fraction (not recorded which). This clonotype was sampled from a human donor who was either an allogeneic HSCT recipient or a stem cell or donor lymphocyte infusion donor (not recorded which). It is not recorded whose cells these are; they may come from a transplant donor. The chain uses TRBV11-2 and TRBJ2-1, with D unresolved. The CDR3 loop reads CASSLTPGPFF. The CDR3 DNA sequence: TGTGCCAGCAGCTTAACCCCAGGTCCGTTCTTC.